This TCR beta chain was profiled in a study of blood T cell repertoires in COVID-19. Looking at the study overall: Spain, Italy and the United States supplied samples that represented acute and convalescent COVID-19.

Libraries were prepared by immunoSEQ multiplex PCR; TCRdb keeps only in-frame clonotypes and omits some of them. The sample yields 210,000 or so clones, over 80% seen once. CDR1 and CDR2 from the germline V gene are SNHLY and FYNNEI. V trimming: 8 bases; J trimming: 5 bases; junction bases outside the gene matches: 7. CDR3 length equals 14 residues. Source material: peripheral blood. The chain is built from TRBV2 and TRBJ2-1, with 9 positions matching TRBD2. This clonotype was sampled from a human donor in a cohort sampled during active COVID-19. CDR3 protein: CASYVAGENNEQFF. CDR3 DNA sequence: TGTGCCAGCTACGTAGCGGGAGAAAACAATGAGCAGTTCTTC. The full variable domain, its missing parts supplied by reference TRBV2 and TRBJ2-1, is EPEVTQTPSHQVTQMGQEVILRCVPISNHLYFYWYRQILGQKVEFLVSFYNNEISEKSEIFDDQFSVERPDGSNFTLKIRSTKLEDSAMYFCASYVAGENNEQFFGPGTRLTVL.